A selection of T cell receptor beta chains follows, all from one sample in a study of beta chain features in type 1 diabetes. The table came from immunoSEQ multiplex PCR; TCRdb's copy has only in-frame clones and leaves some out. The data show approximately 360,000 clones, over 9.5% seen once. The material sequenced was naive CD4+ T cells from blood. The receptor set was obtained from a woman aged 18 to 35 with type 1 diabetes. The CDR3 runs from the conserved cysteine through the conserved F or W.

V,J,CDR3
TRBV2,TRBJ2-2,CASSDRGGELFF
TRBV19,TRBJ1-2,CASSIWRTANYGYTF
TRBV4-1,TRBJ2-5,CASSQGRQRQETQYF
TRBV29-1,TRBJ2-2,CSVEDAASGTRTGELFF
TRBV7-2,TRBJ2-7,CASSQRRGEQYF
TRBV18,TRBJ1-2,CASSPDRDYGYTF
TRBV7-2,TRBJ2-1,CASSLGEGLGEQFF
TRBV28,TRBJ2-2,CASSFRRNPPGELFF
TRBV5-4,TRBJ2-7,CASSARDSLYEQYF
TRBV7-3,TRBJ2-5,CASSSGGRARETQYF
TRBV11-2,TRBJ2-1,CASSLAVTGGREQFF
TRBV9,TRBJ2-2,CASSVGVASNTGELFF
TRBV14,TRBJ2-3,CASSQEGATRRPVSYTQYF
TRBV7-2,TRBJ2-4,CASSLEGSDTQYF
TRBV28,TRBJ2-1,CASILGVAGNNEQFF
TRBV4-2,TRBJ2-7,CASSQGAGNTYEQYF
TRBV7-2,TRBJ2-1,CASSLRRTSGKYNEQFF
TRBV25-1,TRBJ2-5,CASRLAPQETQYF
TRBV25-1,TRBJ2-1,CASSVTGGTDEQFF
TRBV6-1,TRBJ1-3,CASSAGGTGSGNTIYF
TRBV27,TRBJ2-7,CASRSGSSGASGEQYF
TRBV7-2,TRBJ1-2,CASSLDQGNYGYTF
TRBV25-1,TRBJ2-1,CASSESPRQGGNEQFF
TRBV15,TRBJ2-5,CATSRGLAGAGETQYF
TRBV28,TRBJ2-7,CASSLPGQGYEQYF
TRBV25-1,TRBJ2-1,CASTGGRRSSYNEQFF
TRBV7-3,TRBJ2-2,CASSLSATDKTGELFF
TRBV7-9,TRBJ2-4,CASSNEAGFVKNIQYF
TRBV29-1,TRBJ2-7,CSVGVGGSYEQYF